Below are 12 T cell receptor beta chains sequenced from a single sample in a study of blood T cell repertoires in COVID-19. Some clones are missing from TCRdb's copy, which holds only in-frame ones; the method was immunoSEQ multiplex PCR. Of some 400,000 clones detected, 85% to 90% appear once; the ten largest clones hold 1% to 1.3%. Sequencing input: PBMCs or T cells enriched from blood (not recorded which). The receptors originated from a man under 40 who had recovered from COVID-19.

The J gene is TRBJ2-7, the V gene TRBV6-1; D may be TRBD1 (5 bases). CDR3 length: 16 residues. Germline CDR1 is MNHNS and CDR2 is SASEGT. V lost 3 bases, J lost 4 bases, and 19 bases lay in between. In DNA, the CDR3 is TGTGCCAGCAGTGAGCGCCAGGGTGGCTCTGGTTACGAGCAGTACTTC. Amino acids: CASSERQGGSGYEQYF.

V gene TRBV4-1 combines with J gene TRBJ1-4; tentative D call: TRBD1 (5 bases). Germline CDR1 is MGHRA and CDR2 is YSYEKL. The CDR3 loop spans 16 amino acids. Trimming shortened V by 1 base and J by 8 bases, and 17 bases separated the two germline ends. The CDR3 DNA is TGCGCCAGCAGCCAAGGTTGGGGGGTGGAAGCGGAAAAACTGTTTTTT. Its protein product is CASSQGWGVEAEKLFF.

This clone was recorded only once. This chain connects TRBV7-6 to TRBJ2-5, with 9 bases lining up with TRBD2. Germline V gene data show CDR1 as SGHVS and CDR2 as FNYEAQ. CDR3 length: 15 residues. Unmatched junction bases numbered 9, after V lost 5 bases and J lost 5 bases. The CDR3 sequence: CASSAGLAEWETQYF. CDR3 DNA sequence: TGTGCCAGCAGCGCGGGACTAGCCGAGTGGGAGACCCAGTACTTC.

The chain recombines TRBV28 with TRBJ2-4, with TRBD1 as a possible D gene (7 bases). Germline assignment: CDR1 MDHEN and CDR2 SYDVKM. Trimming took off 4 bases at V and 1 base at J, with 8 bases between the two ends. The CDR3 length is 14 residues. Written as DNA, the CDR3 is TGTGCCAGCAGTTCAGGGGGGGCCAAAAACATTCAGTACTTC. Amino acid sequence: CASSSGGAKNIQYF.

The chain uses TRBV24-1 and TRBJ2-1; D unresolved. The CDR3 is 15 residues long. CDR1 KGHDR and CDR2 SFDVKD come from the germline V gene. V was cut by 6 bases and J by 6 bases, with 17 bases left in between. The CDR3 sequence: CATSSTATVFNEQFF. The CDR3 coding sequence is TGTGCCACCAGTTCGACTGCCACCGTGTTCAATGAGCAGTTCTTC.

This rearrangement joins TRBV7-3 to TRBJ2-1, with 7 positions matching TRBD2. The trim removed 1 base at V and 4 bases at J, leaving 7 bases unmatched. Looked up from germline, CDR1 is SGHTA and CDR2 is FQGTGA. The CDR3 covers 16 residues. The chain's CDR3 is CASSLNGGGPYNEQFF. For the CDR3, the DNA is TGTGCCAGCAGCTTAAATGGGGGAGGGCCATACAATGAGCAGTTCTTC.

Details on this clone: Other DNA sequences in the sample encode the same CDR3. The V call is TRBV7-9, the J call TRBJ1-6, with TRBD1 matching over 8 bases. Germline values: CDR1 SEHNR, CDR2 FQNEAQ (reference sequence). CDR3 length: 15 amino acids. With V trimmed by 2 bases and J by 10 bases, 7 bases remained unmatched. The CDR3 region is CASSLTDRAGSPLHF. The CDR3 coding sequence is TGTGCCAGCAGCTTAACGGACAGGGCTGGCTCACCCCTCCACTTT.

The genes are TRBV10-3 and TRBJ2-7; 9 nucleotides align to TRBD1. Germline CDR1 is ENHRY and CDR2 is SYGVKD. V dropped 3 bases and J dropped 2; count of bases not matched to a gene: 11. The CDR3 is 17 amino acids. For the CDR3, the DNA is TGTGCCATCAGTGAACCGGGACAGGGTGTGCCTCCCTACGAGCAGTACTTC. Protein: CAISEPGQGVPPYEQYF.

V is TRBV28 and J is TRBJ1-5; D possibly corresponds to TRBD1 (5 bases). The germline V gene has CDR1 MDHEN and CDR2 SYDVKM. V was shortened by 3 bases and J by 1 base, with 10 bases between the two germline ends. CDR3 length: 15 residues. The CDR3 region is CASSFGGLSNQPQHF. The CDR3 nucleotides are TGTGCCAGCAGTTTCGGGGGGTTGAGCAATCAGCCCCAGCATTTT. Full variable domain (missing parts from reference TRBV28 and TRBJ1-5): DVKVTQSSRYLVKRTGEKVFLECVQDMDHENMFWYRQDPGLGLRLIYFSYDVKMKEKGDIPEGYSVSREKKERFSLILESASTNQTSMYLCASSFGGLSNQPQHFGDGTRLSIL.

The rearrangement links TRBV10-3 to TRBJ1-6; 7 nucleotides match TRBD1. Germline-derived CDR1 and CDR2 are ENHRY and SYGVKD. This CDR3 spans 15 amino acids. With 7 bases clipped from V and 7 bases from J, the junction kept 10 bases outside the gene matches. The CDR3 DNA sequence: TGTGCCATCAAACCAGGGGGTTTCGAGAATTCACCCCTCCACTTT. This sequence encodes CAIKPGGFENSPLHF.

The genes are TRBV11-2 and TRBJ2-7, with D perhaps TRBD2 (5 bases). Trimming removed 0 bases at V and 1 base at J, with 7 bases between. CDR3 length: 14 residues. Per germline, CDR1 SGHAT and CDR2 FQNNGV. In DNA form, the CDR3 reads TGTGCCAGCAGCTTAGATGCGGGTTCCTACGAGCAGTACTTC. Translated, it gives CASSLDAGSYEQYF.

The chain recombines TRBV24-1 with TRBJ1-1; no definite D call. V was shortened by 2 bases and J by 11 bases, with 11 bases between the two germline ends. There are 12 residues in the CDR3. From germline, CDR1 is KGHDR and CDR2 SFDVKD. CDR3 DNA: TGTGCCACCAGTGATTCACACACCAGGGCTTTCTTT. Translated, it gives CATSDSHTRAFF.